Below are 17 T cell receptor beta chains sequenced from a single sample in a study of CD8+CD57+ T cells in acquired aplastic anemia. Genomic DNA served as template for TCR beta VDJ and CDR3 profiling. TCRdb fed the reads into MiXCR, producing one record per CDR3 protein. The table records more than 250,000 distinct CDR3 sequences, around 60% of them present only once. Specimen: sorted CD4+, CD8+, or CD8+CD57+ T cells (not recorded which) from PBMCs. These receptors all stem from a human donor with severe aplastic anemia or a healthy control (not recorded which).

The CDR3 spells CASSTGARGTEAFF. CDR3 DNA: TGTGCCAGCAGCACAGGGGCTCGGGGCACTGAAGCTTTCTTT. The rearrangement joins TRBV7-8 to TRBJ1-1; 7 positions match TRBD1. V lost 5 bases and J lost 4; bases outside the gene matches: 7. From germline, CDR1 is SGHVS and CDR2 FQNEAQ. The CDR3 runs 14 residues.

The chain is built from TRBV20-1 and TRBJ1-1; perhaps TRBD1 as D (6 bases). The germline V and J ends were trimmed by 2 bases and 5 bases, with 12 bases remaining between them. This CDR3 comprises 13 residues. Germline V CDR1 and CDR2: DFQATT, SNEGSKA (reference sequence). The CDR3 DNA sequence: TGCAGTGCTAGAATCAGGGGTCGGACTGAAGCTTTCTTT. This gives the protein CSARIRGRTEAFF.

In nucleotides, the CDR3 is TGTGCCAGCAGCCAATTTCTAGGGGGAGAAGCTTTCTTT. Translating it yields CASSQFLGGEAFF. This chain uses TRBV7-2 with TRBJ1-1, with D possibly being TRBD1 (6 bases). This CDR3 region has 13 residues. V was clipped by 5 bases and J by 8 bases, with 15 bases between them. CDR1 is SGHTA and CDR2 is FQGNSA in the germline V gene.

This chain links TRBV7-3 with TRBJ2-1, with D maybe TRBD2 (6 bases). The V gene lost 5 bases and the J gene lost 7 bases, with 21 bases spanning the gap. In germline, CDR1 is SGHTA, CDR2 FQGTGA. The CDR3 runs 16 residues. The CDR3 nucleotides are TGTGCCAGCAGCCCCGGGAGCCTGTCCATGAGGAATGAGCAGTTCTTC. Its translation: CASSPGSLSMRNEQFF.

Worth noting for this clonotype: Likely a read error: the CDR3 ends without its conserved phenylalanine or tryptophan. The DNA is left out, because the CDR3 cannot be placed on it with certainty; the CDR3 is given as TCRdb lists it. The chain couples TRBV5-1 to TRBJ1-2. From germline, CDR1 is SGHRS and CDR2 YFSETQ. The CDR3 numbers 8 amino acids, ends counted. CDR3 amino acids: CASSSVAG.

The chain is built from TRBV5-4 and TRBJ2-1; 7 bases align to TRBD2. V lost 3 bases, J lost 8 bases, and 2 bases stayed unmatched. This CDR3 contains 12 residues. Germline loops: CDR1 SGHNT, CDR2 YYREEE (reference sequence). CDR3 DNA: TGTGCCAGCAGCTCGACTAGCCATGAGCAGTTCTTC. It translates to CASSSTSHEQFF.

Points on this clonotype: The CDR3 carries no conserved terminal phenylalanine or tryptophan, so it likely arises from a read error. The chain couples TRBV5-1 to TRBJ2-5; TRBD2 matches at 8 bases. J gave up 1 base and V 3 bases, and 11 bases lay outside the gene matches. The germline gives CDR1 SGHRS, CDR2 YFSETQ. The CDR3 length is 17 residues. The DNA for the CDR3 is TGCGCCAGCAGCTCGGTGGCGGGGGGCCCCGTCCAAGAGACCCAGTACTTG. This gives the protein CASSSVAGGPVQETQYL.

This clonotype was detected many times. The J gene is TRBJ2-4, the V gene TRBV19, with 10 bases lining up with TRBD2. Germline lookup yields CDR1 LNHDA and CDR2 SQIVND (reference sequence). Losses at the gene ends were 3 bases for V and 11 bases for J; bases not matched to a gene: 10. The CDR3 totals 15 residues. The CDR3 protein is CASSMASGGYRVQYF. The DNA of the CDR3 is TGTGCCAGTAGTATGGCTAGCGGGGGATATCGGGTTCAGTACTTC.

A note on this clonotype: A much more abundant neighbour one base away suggests this may be a read error. V usage is TRBV7-2 and J usage is TRBJ2-5; the match to TRBD1 covers 9 bases. CDR1 is SGHTA, CDR2 FQGNSA, per germline. V was pared by 11 bases and J by 7 bases, with 17 bases of the junction left unmatched. This CDR3 is 15 amino acids long. The CDR3: CAWSSAWDRDATQYF. The CDR3, as DNA: TGTGCCTGGAGTTCGGCCTGGGACAGGGACGCGACCCAGTACTTC.

On this clonotype itself: The junction departs from the called germline gene at one end, perhaps through a read error. This chain links TRBV10-3 with TRBJ2-1, with D possibly being TRBD2 (6 bases). Germline CDR1 is ENHRY and CDR2 is SYGVKD. The CDR3 consists of 14 residues. This chain's CDR3 is CASSGGADYNEQFF. The CDR3 coding sequence is TGTGCCAGCAGTGGCGGGGCGGACTACAATGAGCAGTTCTTC.

V and J are TRBV25-1 and TRBJ2-2, with 11 nucleotides matching TRBD2. V lost 2 bases to trimming and J lost 5 bases; unmatched junction nucleotides: 1. This CDR3 region has 15 residues. Germline CDR1 is MGHDK and CDR2 is SYGVNS. CDR3: CASSELAGGTGELFF. The CDR3 DNA sequence: TGTGCCAGCAGTGAACTAGCGGGGGGAACCGGGGAGCTGTTTTTT.

The chain recombines TRBV2 with TRBJ2-5; D might be TRBD2 (6 bases). Germline CDR1 reads SNHLY; CDR2 reads FYNNEI. This CDR3 has 15 residues. V was trimmed by 8 bases and J by 2 bases, leaving 18 bases between them. CDR3 region: CASRGGAGSQETQYF. The CDR3 bases are TGTGCCAGCCGTGGGGGAGCGGGTTCACAAGAGACCCAGTACTTC.

The V gene is TRBV10-3, the J gene TRBJ1-4; the match to TRBD1 covers 7 bases. Germline trimming cut 2 bases from V and 7 bases from J; bases unmatched to any gene: 7. The CDR3 length is 15 residues. The germline V gene has CDR1 ENHRY and CDR2 SYGVKD. The CDR3 coding sequence is TGTGCCATCAGTGAGGGGACAGCTAGGCGTGAAAAACTGTTTTTT. Translation: CAISEGTARREKLFF.

V and J are TRBV7-9 and TRBJ2-7; TRBD1 is a possible D gene (6 bases). The germline V gene encodes CDR1 SEHNR and CDR2 FQNEAQ (reference sequence). The CDR3 runs to 14 residues. Trimming pared 3 bases from V and 6 bases from J, leaving 15 bases between. CDR3 in amino acids: CASSLRTTGSEQYF. The CDR3 region has the DNA TGTGCCAGCAGCTTGAGAACGACAGGATCCGAGCAGTACTTC.

This chain links TRBV7-9 with TRBJ2-7; the D gene could be TRBD1 or TRBD2 (5 bases each). The germline gives CDR1 SEHNR, CDR2 FQNEAQ (reference sequence). This CDR3 is built from 15 residues. V lost 4 bases and J 2 bases, leaving 15 bases between the germline ends. CDR3 DNA: TGTGCCAGCAGCTCGACCGGGACGGAAACCTACGAGCAGTACTTC. It codes for CASSSTGTETYEQYF.

V gene TRBV12-3 or TRBV12-4 combines with J gene TRBJ2-1; 11 nucleotides agree with TRBD2. Trimming at V came to 10 bases and at J to 5 bases, leaving 7 bases not matched to a gene. This CDR3 region has 14 residues. CDR3 in amino acids: CATQTSGDHNEQFF. The CDR3 DNA is TGTGCCACCCAGACTAGCGGGGATCACAATGAGCAGTTCTTC.

The chain uses TRBV19 and TRBJ1-2; 9 bases agree with TRBD1. CDR1 and CDR2 from the germline V gene are LNHDA and SQIVND (reference sequence). The CDR3 has 13 amino acids. The V gene end was trimmed by 7 bases and the J gene end by 5 bases; junction bases not matched to a gene: 5. The CDR3 protein is CASTIGTGYGYTF. In DNA form, the CDR3 reads TGTGCCAGTACCATAGGGACAGGGTATGGCTACACCTTC. Drawing the rest from reference TRBV19 and TRBJ1-2, the complete variable domain is DGGITQSPKYLFRKEGQNVTLSCEQNLNHDAMYWYRQDPGQGLRLIYYSQIVNDFQKGDIAEGYSVSREKKESFPLTVTSAQKNPTAFYLCASTIGTGYGYTFGSGTRLTVV.